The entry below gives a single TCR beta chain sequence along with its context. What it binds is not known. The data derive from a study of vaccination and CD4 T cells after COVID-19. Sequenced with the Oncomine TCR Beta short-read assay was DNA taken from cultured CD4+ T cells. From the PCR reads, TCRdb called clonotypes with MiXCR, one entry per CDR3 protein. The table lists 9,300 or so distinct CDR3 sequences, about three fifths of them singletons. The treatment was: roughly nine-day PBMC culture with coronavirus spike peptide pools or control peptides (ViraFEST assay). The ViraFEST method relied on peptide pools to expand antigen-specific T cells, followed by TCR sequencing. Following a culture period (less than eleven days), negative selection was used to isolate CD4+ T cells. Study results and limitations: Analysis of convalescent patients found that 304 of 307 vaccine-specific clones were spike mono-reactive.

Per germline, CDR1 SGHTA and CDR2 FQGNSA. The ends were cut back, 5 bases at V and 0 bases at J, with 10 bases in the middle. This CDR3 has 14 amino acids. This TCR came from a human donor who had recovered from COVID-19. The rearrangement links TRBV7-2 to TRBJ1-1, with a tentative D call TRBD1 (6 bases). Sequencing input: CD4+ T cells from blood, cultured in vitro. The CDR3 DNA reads TGTGCCAGCAGCCTCGGACAGATGAACACTGAAGCTTTCTTT. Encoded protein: CASSLGQMNTEAFF.